This TCR beta chain derives from a study of shared clonotypes between healthy human individuals. For the study at large: A donor's plate count was three for CD4 naive and three for CD4 memory; CD8 naive had two and CD8 memory one. General observations from the study: The study found lower generation probabilities in non-shared clonotypes than in those shared by all four donors.

Under the authors' procedure: With immunoSEQ giving junction-only sequences and no quality scores, filtering differed. The repertoire was sequenced with immunoSEQ multiplex PCR; TCRdb's copy has only in-frame clones and lacks some. V, J and clone size were drawn from that table, and D and trimming were deduced from the DNA. The sample contains about 820,000 clones, 90% to 95% of which appear only once. Selected positively for CCR7 and CD45RO-negative, naive CD8 cells excluded terminally differentiated effector memory CD45RA+ cells. This CDR3 has 14 residues. V lost 3 bases and J 6 bases, leaving 12 bases between the germline ends. Germline V gene lookup returns CDR1 MDHEN and CDR2 SYDVKM. A note on this clone: No antigen is known for it.

The chain uses TRBV28 and TRBJ1-5; no clear D. What was sequenced was naive CD8+ T cells sorted from blood. The sequence was collected from a man younger than 40 in good health. CDR3 sequence reads: CASSFYTGGQPQHF. DNA for the CDR3: TGTGCCAGCAGTTTTTATACCGGAGGTCAGCCCCAGCATTTT.